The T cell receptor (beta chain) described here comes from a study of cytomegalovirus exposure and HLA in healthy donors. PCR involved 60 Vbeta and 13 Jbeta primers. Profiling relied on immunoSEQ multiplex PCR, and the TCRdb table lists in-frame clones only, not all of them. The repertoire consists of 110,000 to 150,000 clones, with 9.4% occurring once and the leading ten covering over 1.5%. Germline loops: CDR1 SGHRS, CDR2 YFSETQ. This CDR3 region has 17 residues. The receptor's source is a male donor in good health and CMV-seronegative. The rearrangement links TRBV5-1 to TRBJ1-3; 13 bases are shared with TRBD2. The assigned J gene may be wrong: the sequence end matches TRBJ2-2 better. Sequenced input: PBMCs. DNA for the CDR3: TGCGCCAGCAGCCCGACCGGACTAGCGGGAGACACCGGGGAGCTGTTTTTT. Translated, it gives CASSPTGLAGDTGELFF.